A selection of T cell receptor beta chains follows, all from one sample in a study of blood T cells in healthy people across ages. From the 5' RACE reads, TCRdb called clonotypes with MiXCR, one entry per CDR3 protein. This table has 1.5 million to 2 million distinct CDR3 sequences, 40% to 55% appearing once. Sample: blood. The receptors were gathered from a woman in her thirties or forties in good health. Each CDR3 is given without its conserved first and last residue.

J gene | V gene | CDR3 protein
- | TRBV28 | VLSGGETQY
TRBJ2-5 | TRBV6-2/TRBV6-3 | ASRLLGADNEQY
TRBJ1-5 | TRBV28 | ASSNQGAGQPQH
- | TRBV14 | ASSQGTVSAETQY
TRBJ1-6 | TRBV4-2 | ASSQDWGGLSNSPLH
TRBJ2-1 | TRBV4-2 | ASSPGLAGALAYNEQF
TRBJ2-7 | TRBV5-1 | ASSLSPGTRYEQY
TRBJ2-3 | TRBV6-5 | ASSRYTRLRVTDTQY
TRBJ2-7 | TRBV4-1 | ASSLTGGENEQY
TRBJ1-1 | TRBV5-6 | ASSLAGTIRTEAF
TRBJ1-2 | TRBV15 | ATSDPGLDRYGYT
TRBJ1-2 | TRBV28 | ASSLTDGYT
TRBJ2-3 | TRBV9 | ASSVVTGQRNTQY
TRBJ2-1 | TRBV5-1 | ASSRGLALEQF
TRBJ1-2 | TRBV20-1 | SASETTHGYT
TRBJ2-4 | TRBV4-3 | ASSQRVDTKNIQY